The clone carrying this T cell receptor (beta chain) is classed as medium-sized (0.01 to 0.1%). Its cognate antigen is unknown. TCRbeta libraries were built with three rounds of nested PCR, modified from ARM-PCR. TCRdb reprocessed the multiplex PCR reads with MiXCR, giving one entry per CDR3 protein. Among approximately 90,000 distinct CDR3 sequences, 65% to 75% were seen once, and the ten largest hold roughly 18%. This specimen comes from a study of tumor and adjacent non-tumor tissue in lung cancer. Whole-study context: Each sample yielded roughly 4.2 million productive TCRbeta reads on average. General study results and limits: TCR diversity was significantly greater in tumor than normal lung tissue. Top 100 clones took a larger repertoire share in normal lung.

RNA was extracted from bulk tissue without any cell sorting. Chemotherapy-naive patients with new lung cancer underwent thoracic surgery in China, August–November 2014. There are 15 residues in the CDR3. Germline CDR1 LGHNA, CDR2 YNFKEQ. The V segment lost 2 bases and the J segment 5 bases; nucleotides outside the gene matches: 8. Sample: lung tumor tissue. The genes are TRBV4-2 and TRBJ1-1; 7 bases are a match to TRBD1. This clonotype was obtained from a man in his 60s with non-small cell lung cancer. The CDR3 region is CASSQQGDRSTEAFF. The CDR3 coding sequence is TGTGCCAGCAGCCAACAGGGGGATAGAAGTACTGAAGCTTTCTTT.